The 31 T cell receptor beta chains below come from one sample, sequenced in a study of T cells expressing NK-cell markers. TCRdb re-called the 5' RACE reads, yielding one record per CDR3 amino acid sequence without DNA. The listing contains 200,000 to 300,000 distinct CDR3 sequences. Sequenced sample: blood T cells: a sorted CD56 or NKG2C T cell subset, CD4+ or CD8+ T cells, or bulk PBMC T cells (not recorded which). Source of these receptors: a young man in good health.

This sequence joins TRBV19 and TRBJ2-6; the D call from TCRdb, TRBD1, cannot be confirmed without DNA. The germline gives CDR1 LNHDA, CDR2 SQIVND (reference sequence). The CDR3 has 17 amino acids. The CDR3 spells CASSIGTLSSGANVLTF.

The rearrangement links TRBV11-2 to TRBJ2-2; TCRdb reports TRBD2, a call that lacks DNA to check it against. Per the germline V gene, CDR1 is SGHAT and CDR2 is FQNNGV. This CDR3 comprises 16 residues. CDR3 residues: CASTTGWGRDPGELFF.

The V and J genes are TRBV20-1 and TRBJ2-3; checking the TCRdb D call of TRBD2 is not possible without DNA. Germline CDR1 is DFQATT and CDR2 is SNEGSKA (reference sequence). CDR3 length: 18 residues. The CDR3 spells CSARGTAFSGRALDTQYF.

The chain has TRBV3-1 and TRBJ1-1; TCRdb gives TRBD1 as the D gene, but with no DNA this cannot be confirmed. The length of the CDR3 is 15 residues. Germline-derived CDR1 and CDR2 are LGHDT and YNNKEL (reference sequence). This CDR3 is CASSFGTGSPRGAFF. Filled out from reference TRBV3-1 and TRBJ1-1, the complete variable domain reads DTAVSQTPKYLVTQMGNDKSIKCEQNLGHDTMYWYKQDSKKFLKIMFSYNNKELIINETVPNRFSPKSPDKAHLNLHINSLELGDSAVYFCASSFGTGSPRGAFFGQGTRLTVV.

J is TRBJ1-5 and V is TRBV25-1. This CDR3 is 13 amino acids long. Germline assignment: CDR1 MGHDK and CDR2 SYGVNS. This CDR3 reads CASSKGTLAAQHF.

The chain carries TRBV20-1 and TRBJ2-1; TCRdb outputs TRBD1, but without DNA this stays unchecked. The germline CDR1 and CDR2 sequences are DFQATT and SNEGSKA (reference sequence). CDR3 length: 13 amino acids. This chain's CDR3 is CSAQSGSYNEQFF.

V usage is TRBV6-5 and J usage is TRBJ2-5. Per germline, CDR1 MNHEY and CDR2 SVGAGI. This CDR3 is built from 14 residues. The CDR3 protein is CASSYRPGSETQYF.

V gene TRBV5-1 combines with J gene TRBJ2-3; absent DNA, TCRdb's TRBD2 call cannot be checked. The V gene's germline CDR1 is SGHRS and CDR2 YFSETQ. CDR3 length: 15 amino acids. Here the CDR3 reads CASSAAAGSQDTQYF. The complete variable domain, with remaining parts taken from reference TRBV5-1 and TRBJ2-3, reads KAGVTQTPRYLIKTRGQQVTLSCSPISGHRSVSWYQQTPGQGLQFLFEYFSETQRNKGNFPGRFSGRQFSNSRSEMNVSTLELGDSALYLCASSAAAGSQDTQYFGPGTRLTVL.

The chain joins TRBV19 to TRBJ1-3; the D call of TRBD1 rests on TCRdb alone, since no DNA is present to check it. Germline-derived CDR1 and CDR2 are LNHDA and SQIVND (reference sequence). The CDR3 is 13 amino acids. The CDR3: CASETGVGNTIYF.

V usage is TRBV29-1 and J usage is TRBJ2-3. Germline V gene lookup returns CDR1 SQVTM and CDR2 ANQGSEA. The CDR3 length is 14 residues. The CDR3 region is CSVDDPHLSDTQYF.

The genes are TRBV2 and TRBJ1-1; TCRdb's D gene call, TRBD1, goes unchecked for lack of DNA. The V gene's germline CDR1 is SNHLY and CDR2 FYNNEI. The CDR3 has 13 amino acids. This CDR3 reads CASLWGMNTEAFF.

The chain combines TRBV30 with TRBJ1-6. The CDR3 sequence is 15 residues long. CDR1 GTSNPN and CDR2 SVGIG come from the germline V gene (reference sequence). CDR3 in amino acids: CAWSVLGSYNSPLHF. Based on the CDR3 plus reference TRBV30 and TRBJ1-6, the full variable domain is SQTIHQWPATLVQPVGSPLSLECTVEGTSNPNLYWYRQAAGRGLQLLFYSVGIGQISSEVPQNLSASRPQDRQFILSSKKLLLSDSGFYLCAWSVLGSYNSPLHFGNGTRLTVT.

The rearrangement uses TRBV6-5 and TRBJ2-5; checking the TCRdb D call of TRBD1 is not possible without DNA. CDR1 MNHEY and CDR2 SVGAGI come from the germline V gene. The CDR3 consists of 14 residues. This CDR3 is CASSYGTGGETQYF.

V is TRBV4-3 and J is TRBJ2-2; the TCRdb call, TRBD1, lacks DNA for checking. This CDR3 has 14 amino acids. Germline values: CDR1 LGHNA, CDR2 YSLEER. CDR3 loop: CASSQGQKAGELFF.

The chain combines TRBV20-1 with TRBJ2-1; TCRdb's D call, TRBD2, is unchecked because there is no DNA. Germline-derived CDR1 and CDR2 are DFQATT and SNEGSKA (reference sequence). The CDR3 totals 12 residues. The CDR3 here is CSARESGDEQFF.

This rearrangement joins TRBV2 to TRBJ2-2; TCRdb returns TRBD2, unconfirmable since there is no DNA. There are 15 residues in the CDR3. Germline-derived CDR1 and CDR2 are SNHLY and FYNNEI. The CDR3 loop reads CASLGSSGNTGELFF.

The V and J genes are TRBV5-1 and TRBJ2-7; TCRdb's assignment of TRBD2 cannot be checked, as there is no DNA. Germline V gives CDR1 SGHRS, CDR2 YFSETQ. The CDR3 loop spans 15 amino acids. The CDR3 loop is CASSSGLPPAYEQYF.

The chain carries TRBV6-2 or TRBV6-3 and TRBJ1-1; TCRdb picks TRBD1, but there is no DNA to check that call. This CDR3 is 13 amino acids long. Germline loops: CDR1 MNHEY, CDR2 SVGEGT. The CDR3: CASSYSGTGGWFF.

The chain has TRBV5-6 and TRBJ2-1. CDR1 SGHDT and CDR2 YYEEEE come from the germline V gene. The CDR3 runs 15 residues. The CDR3 protein is CASSQVRTSYNEQFF.

The genes are TRBV12-3 or TRBV12-4 and TRBJ2-3; TCRdb returns TRBD1, unconfirmable since there is no DNA. CDR3 size: 15 residues. The CDR3 spells CASSYGGAGTDTQYF.

V and J are TRBV10-3 and TRBJ1-5; no DNA is available, so the TRBD1 call from TCRdb remains unchecked. Germline CDR1 is ENHRY and CDR2 is SYGVKD. The CDR3 runs 12 residues. The CDR3 here is CAARGRDQPQHF.

The V and J genes are TRBV12-3 or TRBV12-4 and TRBJ1-1. The CDR3 length is 15 residues. CDR3 sequence reads: CASSFGGVLNTEAFF.

The chain employs TRBV4-2 and TRBJ1-1; the D call of TRBD1 rests on TCRdb alone, since no DNA is present to check it. Per germline, CDR1 LGHNA and CDR2 YNFKEQ. This CDR3 contains 15 residues. CDR3: CASSQRTSGTAGAFF.

This rearrangement joins TRBV7-2 to TRBJ2-7; TCRdb's assignment of TRBD2 cannot be checked, as there is no DNA. This CDR3 region has 14 residues. The germline CDR1 and CDR2 sequences are SGHTA and FQGNSA. The CDR3 reads CASRERAITYEQYF.

The chain links TRBV5-1 to TRBJ2-1; no DNA is available, so the TRBD2 call from TCRdb remains unchecked. The germline V gene encodes CDR1 SGHRS and CDR2 YFSETQ. This CDR3 has 11 residues. The CDR3 here is CASREWEEQFF.

This sequence joins TRBV6-5 and TRBJ2-1; TCRdb's assignment of TRBD2 cannot be checked, as there is no DNA. CDR3 length: 15 residues. The germline gives CDR1 MNHEY, CDR2 SVGAGI. The CDR3: CASSYRAGGPREQFF.

The chain links TRBV6-5 to TRBJ2-4. The CDR3 extends over 15 amino acids. Germline values: CDR1 MNHEY, CDR2 SVGAGI. CDR3 loop: CASSYSALAKNIQYF.

This rearrangement joins TRBV18 to TRBJ2-6. The CDR3 has 17 residues. Per germline, CDR1 KGHSH and CDR2 LQKENI. CDR3 residues: CASSALRLFSGANVLTF. Full variable domain (rest looked up from reference TRBV18 and TRBJ2-6): NAGVMQNPRHLVRRRGQEARLRCSPMKGHSHVYWYRQLPEEGLKFMVYLQKENIIDESGMPKERFSAEFPKEGPSILRIQQVVRGDSAAYFCASSALRLFSGANVLTFGAGSRLTVL.

J is TRBJ1-4 and V is TRBV15. CDR1 and CDR2 from the germline V gene are LNHNV and YYDKDF (reference sequence). This CDR3 is 12 amino acids long. CDR3: CATSSDTEKLFF.

The chain uses TRBV20-1 and TRBJ1-6; without DNA, the TCRdb call of TRBD1 cannot be checked. The germline gives CDR1 DFQATT, CDR2 SNEGSKA (reference sequence). The CDR3 consists of 14 residues. The chain's CDR3 is CSARRTGENSPLHF.

This chain links TRBV12-3 or TRBV12-4 with TRBJ2-7; TCRdb lists TRBD1, though no DNA is available to test this call. This CDR3 comprises 12 residues. The CDR3 region is CASSSTAYEQYF.